This TCR beta chain emerged from a study of shared clonotypes between healthy human individuals (dated by TCRdb to between 2020 and 2021). For the wider study: The cohort included three men and a couple of women between 18 and 49 years of age. The study deeply sequenced blood TCR repertoires of about 5 healthy adults to estimate repertoire size and the extent of clonotype sharing between individuals. Different laboratories and diverse techniques were used to prepare libraries and sequence TCR repertoires, to increase sequencing depth and limit assay-specific biases. Per donor, leukapheresis produced somewhere between about 0.94 and 9 billion PBMCs. On the study overall, not on this receptor specifically: The genetic and exposure-history diversity represented was limited by the small number of donors. Only blood was sampled, and tissue TCR repertoires likely differ from those in blood. Pairwise subsampling led to the expectation that sequencing depth would affect the degree of clonotype sharing among donors.

From its cysteine to its phenylalanine, the CDR3 spans 12 amino acids. Only CDR3 DNA remains: 36 bases, in frame from the first base. The germline V gene specifies SQVTM as CDR1 and ANQGSEA as CDR2. V is pared back by 7 bases and J by 5 bases, with 14 bases lying between the germline termini. In the case of this clone: The specificity of this receptor is unknown. No base quality information exists; no much larger clone differs at one position.

The donors were healthy, HIV-negative adults with no recently reported acute infections or vaccinations. Every donor was a Caucasian adult living in Nashville, Tennessee, USA. For unsorted samples, 84 million or so PBMCs were counted, and genomic DNA was extracted using the QIAamp DNA Blood Mini kit. Blood was obtained by leukapheresis, after which PBMCs were separated by Ficoll-Histopaque density gradient centrifugation and cryopreserved in liquid nitrogen vapor phase. Using the deep immunoSEQ assay, multiplex PCR amplified TCR CDR3 regions from genomic DNA. Extracted genomic DNA from each cell subset was distributed evenly across all wells of several immunoSEQ 96-well plates, and each plate was treated as a replicate. Each replicate PCR for unsorted PBMC received 250 to 300 ng genomic DNA, equal to tens of thousands of T cell genomes. Genomic DNA from unsorted PBMC was sequenced over ten immunoSEQ deep assay plates. Purified libraries were quantified with a Qubit 3.0 fluorometer, sized on a Bioanalyzer 2100, and re-quantified with the KAPA Library Quantification kit. A separate single-read 150-cycle Illumina NextSeq 550 flow cell was used to sequence each immunoSEQ 96-well plate. The paper's processing steps were these. Because the immunoSEQ output included only junctional sequences and no quality scores, the filtering could not be the same as the filtering used for full-length reads. To assign V/J genes and CDR3, sequences were annotated using PyIR, a Python wrapper for IgBLAST v1.9, with IMGT germline references. Reads with weak V/J assignments (E-value above 1e-6), missing CDR3, stop codons, out-of-frame junctions, or ambiguous translated residues were removed. A V3J clonotype was defined by an identical inferred V gene, J gene, and CDR3 amino acid sequence. Percentage overlap between repertoires was calculated by dividing the number of shared unique clonotypes by the size of the smaller repertoire. RTK rarefaction, the Chao1 estimator, and Recon v2.1 estimates of unobserved clonotypes were used to assess repertoire richness. In its TCRdb copy, this immuneACCESS table keeps in-frame sequences only and misses some clones. Where compared with another copy, unresolved V genes explain less than half of these, and the others have no known cause. The V and J calls and clone size come from that table; D and trimming were worked out from the DNA. This sample has 550,000 to 600,000 clones in its table, and around 80% of those were observed once. The top ten clonotypes cover around 13% of the sample.

The V gene is TRBV29-1 and the J gene is TRBJ2-5, with TRBD1 as a weak D call on 5 bases. The sequenced sample consisted of PBMCs. The clonotype was recovered from a woman between 35 and 50 years old in good health. Some clones in this sample may be carry-over from other donors' samples. CDR3 sequence: CSATTGVETQYF. DNA sequence: TGCAGCGCAACAACAGGTGTGGAGACCCAGTACTTC.